This TCR beta chain appears in the sequencing data of a study of CD8 T cells in ankylosing spondylitis. Broader study findings: For ankylosing spondylitis blood, a TCR beta motif of 8 or 9 highly homologous variants appeared characteristic.

The CDR3 consists of 16 residues. Trimming took off 0 bases at V and 0 bases at J, with 11 bases between the two ends. Germline CDR1 reads SGDLS; CDR2 reads YYNGEE. Using its own MiXCR run on the 5' RACE reads, TCRdb lists one record per CDR3 protein. The sample includes about 540,000 distinct CDR3 sequences, roughly 13% seen only once; the top ten take 6.5% to 7%. Points on this clonotype: The target antigen is unknown.

V and J are TRBV9 and TRBJ2-3, with D perhaps TRBD2 (5 bases). The sequencing sample was made of blood, either unsorted or a sorted T cell fraction (not recorded which). The receptor comes from a male donor with ankylosing spondylitis. DNA of the CDR3: TGTGCCAGCAGCGTAGACAGCGGCGCTAGCACAGATACGCAGTATTTT. Protein: CASSVDSGASTDTQYF.